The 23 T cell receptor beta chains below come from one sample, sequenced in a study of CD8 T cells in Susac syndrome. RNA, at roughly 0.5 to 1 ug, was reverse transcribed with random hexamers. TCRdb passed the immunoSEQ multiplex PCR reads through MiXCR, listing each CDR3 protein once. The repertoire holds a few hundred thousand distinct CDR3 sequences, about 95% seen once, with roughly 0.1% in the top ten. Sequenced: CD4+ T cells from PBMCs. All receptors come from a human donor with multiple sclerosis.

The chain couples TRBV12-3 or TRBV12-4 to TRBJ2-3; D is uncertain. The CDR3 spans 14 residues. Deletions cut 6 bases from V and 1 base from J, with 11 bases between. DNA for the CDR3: TGTGCCAGCAGCACCTACCCAGGCACAGATACGCAGTATTTT. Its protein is CASSTYPGTDTQYF.

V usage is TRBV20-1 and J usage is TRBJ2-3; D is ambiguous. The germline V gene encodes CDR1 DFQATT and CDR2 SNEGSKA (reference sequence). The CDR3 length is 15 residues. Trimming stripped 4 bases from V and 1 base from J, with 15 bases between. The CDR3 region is CSAKTSDRGTDTQYF. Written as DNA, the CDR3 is TGCAGTGCTAAGACCTCGGACCGAGGCACAGATACGCAGTATTTT.

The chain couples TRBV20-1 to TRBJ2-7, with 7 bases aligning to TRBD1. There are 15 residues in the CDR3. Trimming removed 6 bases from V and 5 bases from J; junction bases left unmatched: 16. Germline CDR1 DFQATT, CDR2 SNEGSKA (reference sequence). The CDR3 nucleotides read TGCAGTGCCACATCCCCCAGGGGGTTACTGGACGAGCAGTACTTC. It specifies CSATSPRGLLDEQYF.

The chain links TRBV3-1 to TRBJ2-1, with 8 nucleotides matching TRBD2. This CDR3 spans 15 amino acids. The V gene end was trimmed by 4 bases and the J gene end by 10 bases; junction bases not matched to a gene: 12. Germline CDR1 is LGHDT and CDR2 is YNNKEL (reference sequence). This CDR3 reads CASSPGTSGNREQFF. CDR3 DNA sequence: TGTGCCAGCAGCCCCGGGACTAGTGGCAACAGGGAGCAGTTCTTC.

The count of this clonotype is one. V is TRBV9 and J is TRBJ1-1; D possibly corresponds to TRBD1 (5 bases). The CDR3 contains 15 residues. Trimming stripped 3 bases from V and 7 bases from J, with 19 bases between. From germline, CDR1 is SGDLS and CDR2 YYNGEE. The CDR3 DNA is TGTGCCAGCAGCGAAACCACATGGGCGGGGGGTGAAGCTTTCTTT. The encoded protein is CASSETTWAGGEAFF.

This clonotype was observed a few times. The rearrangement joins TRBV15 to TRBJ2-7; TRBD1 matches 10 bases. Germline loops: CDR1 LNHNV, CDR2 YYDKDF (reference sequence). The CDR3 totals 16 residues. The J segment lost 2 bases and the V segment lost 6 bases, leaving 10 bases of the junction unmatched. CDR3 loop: CATRRDRGLRAYEQYF. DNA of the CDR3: TGTGCCACCAGACGGGACAGGGGCCTTCGTGCCTACGAGCAGTACTTC.

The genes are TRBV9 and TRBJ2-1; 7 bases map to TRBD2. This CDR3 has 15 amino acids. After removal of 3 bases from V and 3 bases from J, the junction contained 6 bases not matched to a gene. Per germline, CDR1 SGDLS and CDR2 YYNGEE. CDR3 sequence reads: CASSASGFLYNEQFF. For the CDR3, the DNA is TGTGCCAGCAGCGCTAGCGGATTCCTCTACAATGAGCAGTTCTTC.

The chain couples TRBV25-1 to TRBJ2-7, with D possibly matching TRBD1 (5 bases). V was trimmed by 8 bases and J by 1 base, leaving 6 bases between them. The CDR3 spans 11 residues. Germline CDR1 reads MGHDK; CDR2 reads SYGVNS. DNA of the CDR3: TGTGCCAGCCAGGGTTCCTACGAGCAGTACTTC. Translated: CASQGSYEQYF.

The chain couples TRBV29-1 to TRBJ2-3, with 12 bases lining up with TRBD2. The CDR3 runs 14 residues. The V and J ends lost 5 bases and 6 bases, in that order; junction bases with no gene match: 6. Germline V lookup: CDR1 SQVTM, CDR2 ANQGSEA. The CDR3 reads CSVSRLAGEDTQYF. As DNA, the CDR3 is TGCAGCGTTTCCCGACTAGCGGGAGAGGATACGCAGTATTTT.

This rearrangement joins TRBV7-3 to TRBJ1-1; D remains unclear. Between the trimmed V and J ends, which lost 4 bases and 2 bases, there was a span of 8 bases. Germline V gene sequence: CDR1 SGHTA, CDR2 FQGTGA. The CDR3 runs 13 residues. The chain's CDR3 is CASSSSSNTEAFF. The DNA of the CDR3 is TGTGCCAGCAGCTCCAGCAGTAACACTGAAGCTTTCTTT.

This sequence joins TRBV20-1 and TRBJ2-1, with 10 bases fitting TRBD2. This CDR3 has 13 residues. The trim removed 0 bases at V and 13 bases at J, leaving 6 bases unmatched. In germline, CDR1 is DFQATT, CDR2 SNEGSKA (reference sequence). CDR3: CSARDMGLAIQFF. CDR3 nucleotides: TGCAGTGCTAGAGATATGGGACTAGCGATTCAGTTCTTC.

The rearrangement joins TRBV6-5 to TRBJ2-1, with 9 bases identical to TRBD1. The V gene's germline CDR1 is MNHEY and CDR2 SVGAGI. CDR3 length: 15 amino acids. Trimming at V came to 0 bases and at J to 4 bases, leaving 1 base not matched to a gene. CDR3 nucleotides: TGTGCCAGCAGTTACTCCGGGACAGGGTACAATGAGCAGTTCTTC. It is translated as CASSYSGTGYNEQFF.

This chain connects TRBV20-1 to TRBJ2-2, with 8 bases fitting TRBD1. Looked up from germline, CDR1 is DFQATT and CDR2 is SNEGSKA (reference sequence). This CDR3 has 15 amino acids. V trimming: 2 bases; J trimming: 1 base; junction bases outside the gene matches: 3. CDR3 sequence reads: CSARQGARNTGELFF. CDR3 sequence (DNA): TGCAGTGCTAGACAGGGGGCGCGGAACACCGGGGAGCTGTTTTTT.

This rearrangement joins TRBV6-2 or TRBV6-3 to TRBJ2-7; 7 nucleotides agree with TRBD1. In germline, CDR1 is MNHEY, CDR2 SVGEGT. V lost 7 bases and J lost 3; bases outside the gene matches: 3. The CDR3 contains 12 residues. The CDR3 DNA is TGTGCCAGCACCCGACAGGGCTACGAGCAGTACTTC. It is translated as CASTRQGYEQYF.

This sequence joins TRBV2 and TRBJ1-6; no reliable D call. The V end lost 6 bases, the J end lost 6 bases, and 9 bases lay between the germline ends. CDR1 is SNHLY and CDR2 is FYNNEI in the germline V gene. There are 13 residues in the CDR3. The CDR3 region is CASRKGFNSPLHF. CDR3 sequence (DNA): TGTGCCAGCAGAAAGGGATTTAATTCACCCCTCCACTTT.

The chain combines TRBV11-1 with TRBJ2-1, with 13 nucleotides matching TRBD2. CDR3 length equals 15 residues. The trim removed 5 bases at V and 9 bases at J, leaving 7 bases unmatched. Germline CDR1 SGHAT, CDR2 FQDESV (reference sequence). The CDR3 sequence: CASSVGLAGVFEQFF. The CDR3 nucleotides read TGTGCCAGCAGCGTCGGACTAGCGGGAGTATTTGAGCAGTTCTTC.

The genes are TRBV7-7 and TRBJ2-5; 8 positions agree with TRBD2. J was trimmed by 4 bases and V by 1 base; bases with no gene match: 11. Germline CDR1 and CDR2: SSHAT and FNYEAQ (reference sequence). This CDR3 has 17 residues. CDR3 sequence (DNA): TGTGCCAGCAGCTTAGTGCTACGGGGGGGCCCGGGAGAGACCCAGTACTTC. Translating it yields CASSLVLRGGPGETQYF.

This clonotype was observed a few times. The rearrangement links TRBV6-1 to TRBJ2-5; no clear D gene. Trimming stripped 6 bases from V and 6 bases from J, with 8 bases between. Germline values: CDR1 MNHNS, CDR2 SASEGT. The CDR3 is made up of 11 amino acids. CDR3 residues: CASSPDQTQYF. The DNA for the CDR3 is TGTGCCAGCAGCCCCGACCAGACCCAGTACTTC.

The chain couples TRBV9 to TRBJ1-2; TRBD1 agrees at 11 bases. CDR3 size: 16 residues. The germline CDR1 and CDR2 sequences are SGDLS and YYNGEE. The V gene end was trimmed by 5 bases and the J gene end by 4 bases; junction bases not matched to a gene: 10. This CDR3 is CASRQNPGQGGYGYTF. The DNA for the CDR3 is TGTGCCAGCAGACAAAATCCGGGACAGGGGGGCTATGGCTACACCTTC.

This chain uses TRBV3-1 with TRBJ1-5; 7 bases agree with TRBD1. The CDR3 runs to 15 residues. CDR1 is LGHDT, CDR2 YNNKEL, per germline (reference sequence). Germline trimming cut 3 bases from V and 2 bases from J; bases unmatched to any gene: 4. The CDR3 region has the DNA TGTGCCAGCAGCCATGGACAGGATGGCAATCAGCCCCAGCATTTT. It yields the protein CASSHGQDGNQPQHF.

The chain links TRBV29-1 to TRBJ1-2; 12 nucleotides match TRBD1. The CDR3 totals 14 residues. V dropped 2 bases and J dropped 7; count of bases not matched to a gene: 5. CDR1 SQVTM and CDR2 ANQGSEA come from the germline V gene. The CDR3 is CSVESGQGASGYTF. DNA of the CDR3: TGCAGCGTTGAATCGGGACAGGGGGCGAGTGGCTACACCTTC.

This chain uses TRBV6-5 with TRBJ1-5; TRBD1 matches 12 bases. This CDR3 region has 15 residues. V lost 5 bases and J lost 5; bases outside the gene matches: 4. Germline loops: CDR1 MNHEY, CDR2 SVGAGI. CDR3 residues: CASSIGTGGHQPQHF. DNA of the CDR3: TGTGCCAGCAGTATTGGGACAGGGGGCCATCAGCCCCAGCATTTT.

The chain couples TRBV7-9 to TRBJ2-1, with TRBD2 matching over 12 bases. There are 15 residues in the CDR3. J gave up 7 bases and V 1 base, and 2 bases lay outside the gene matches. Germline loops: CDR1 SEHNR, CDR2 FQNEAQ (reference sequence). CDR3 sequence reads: CASSLGTSGVNEQFF. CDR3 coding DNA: TGTGCCAGCAGCTTAGGGACTAGCGGGGTGAATGAGCAGTTCTTC.